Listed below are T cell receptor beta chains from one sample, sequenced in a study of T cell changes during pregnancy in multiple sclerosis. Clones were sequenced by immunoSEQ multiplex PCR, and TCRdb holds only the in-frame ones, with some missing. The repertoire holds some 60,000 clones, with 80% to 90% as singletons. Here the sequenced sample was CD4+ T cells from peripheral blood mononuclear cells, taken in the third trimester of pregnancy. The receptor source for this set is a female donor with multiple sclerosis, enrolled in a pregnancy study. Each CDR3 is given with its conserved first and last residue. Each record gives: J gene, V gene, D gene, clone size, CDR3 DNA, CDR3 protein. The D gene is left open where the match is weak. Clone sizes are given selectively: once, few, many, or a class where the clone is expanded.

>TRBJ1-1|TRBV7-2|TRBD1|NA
TGTGCCAGCAGCTTTCGGGACAGGGGGGTCTCTGAAGCTTTCTTT
CASSFRDRGVSEAFF
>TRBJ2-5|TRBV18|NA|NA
TGTGCCAGCTCACCAAATTCGCGGGAGACCCAGTACTTC
CASSPNSRETQYF
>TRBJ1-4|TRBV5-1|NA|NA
TGCGCCAGCAGCTTGGCGGGACACGTCGCAACTAATGAAAAACTGTTTTTT
CASSLAGHVATNEKLFF
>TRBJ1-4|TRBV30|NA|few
TGTGCCTGGAGCGCCAACGGGGGAGAAGATGAAAAACTGTTTTTT
CAWSANGGEDEKLFF
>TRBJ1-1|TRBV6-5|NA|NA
TGTGCCAGCACCATTGGACAGATGAACACTGAAGCTTTCTTT
CASTIGQMNTEAFF
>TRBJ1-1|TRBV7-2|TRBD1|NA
TGTGCCAGCAGCCTAGGTAACAGGGGGCACGCTGAAGCTTTCTTT
CASSLGNRGHAEAFF
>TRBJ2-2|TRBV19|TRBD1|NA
TGTGCCAGTAGGTCCGGGACAGGGAGCACCGGGGAGCTGTTTTTT
CASRSGTGSTGELFF
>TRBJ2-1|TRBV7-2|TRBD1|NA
TGTGCCAGCAGCTCCCGTCCAGGGGGCTCCTACAATGAGCAGTTCTTC
CASSSRPGGSYNEQFF
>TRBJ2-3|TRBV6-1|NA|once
TGTGCCAGCAGGCAACTTATCGGCACAGATACGCAGTATTTT
CASRQLIGTDTQYF
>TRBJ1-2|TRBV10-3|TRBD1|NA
TGTGCCATCAGTAATCCTCCGGGACAGGGTACCCTAATCGGCTACACCTTC
CAISNPPGQGTLIGYTF
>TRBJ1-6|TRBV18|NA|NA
TGTGCCAGCTCACCACAACAGGACCCGAGGAATTCACCCCTCCACTTT
CASSPQQDPRNSPLHF
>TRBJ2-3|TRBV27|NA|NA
TGTGCCAGCAGTTTTGAGGGAGCAGCAGATACGCAGTATTTT
CASSFEGAADTQYF
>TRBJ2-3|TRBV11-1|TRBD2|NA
TGTGCCAGCAGCTTCCGGAGCGGGGGGGCCTCGGATACGCAGTATTTT
CASSFRSGGASDTQYF
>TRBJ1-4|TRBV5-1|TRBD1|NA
TGCGCCAGCAGCTTCAGACAGGGGCTTAATGAAAAACTGTTTTTT
CASSFRQGLNEKLFF
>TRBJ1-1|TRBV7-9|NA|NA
TGTGCCAGCAGCTTATCAGGGAAGTCTGAAGCTTTCTTT
CASSLSGKSEAFF
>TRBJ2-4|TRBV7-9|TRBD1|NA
TGTGCCAGCAGCAAGACTTCAGGGGACAGTTTTCTAGCCAAAAACATTCAGTACTTC
CASSKTSGDSFLAKNIQYF
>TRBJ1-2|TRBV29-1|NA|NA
TGCAGCGATTTTAGCTTTAACTATGGCTACACCTTC
CSDFSFNYGYTF
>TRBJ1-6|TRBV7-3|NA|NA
TGTGCCAGCAGCCGAGGCCAGGGAAGCTATAATTCACCCCTCCACTTT
CASSRGQGSYNSPLHF
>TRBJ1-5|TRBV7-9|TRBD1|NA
TGTGCCAGCAGCAGGGGACAGACAAGCAATCAGCCCCAGCATTTT
CASSRGQTSNQPQHF
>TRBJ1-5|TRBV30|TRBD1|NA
TGTGCCTGGGGCGAGGGGGCACGGAGTAATCAGCCCCAGCATTTT
CAWGEGARSNQPQHF
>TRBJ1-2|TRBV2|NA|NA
TGTGCCAGCAACCAACAGGGCGCTACCTATGGCTACACCTTC
CASNQQGATYGYTF
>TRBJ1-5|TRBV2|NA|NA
TGTGCCAGCAGCGCCTATAATCAGCCCCAGCATTTT
CASSAYNQPQHF
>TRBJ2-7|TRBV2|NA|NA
TGTGCCAGCAGTGAAGCGCGGGAAAACGAGCAGTACTTC
CASSEARENEQYF
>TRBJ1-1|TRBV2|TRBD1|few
TGTGCCAGCATTTTCTTGGACAGGGCCAGTGAAGCTTTCTTT
CASIFLDRASEAFF
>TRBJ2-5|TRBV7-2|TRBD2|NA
TGTGCCAGCAGCGCGGGGGGGACGGAGACCCAGTACTTC
CASSAGGTETQYF
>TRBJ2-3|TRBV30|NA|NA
TGTGCCTGGACAGCGACGGACTATAGCACAGATACGCAGTATTTT
CAWTATDYSTDTQYF
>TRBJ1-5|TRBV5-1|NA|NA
TGCGCCAGCAGCTTGGATCCCGAGGGGGGGCTGAATCAGCCCCAGCATTTT
CASSLDPEGGLNQPQHF
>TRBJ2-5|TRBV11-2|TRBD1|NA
TGTGCCAGCAACCTCGGAGCAGGGGGAGAGACCCAGTACTTC
CASNLGAGGETQYF
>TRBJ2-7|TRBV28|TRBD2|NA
TGTGCCAGCAGTTTGGCGGGGACTAGCGGGAACTACGAGCAGTACTTC
CASSLAGTSGNYEQYF
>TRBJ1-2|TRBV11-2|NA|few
TGTGCCAGCAGCTTCAGGAATGGCTACACCTTC
CASSFRNGYTF
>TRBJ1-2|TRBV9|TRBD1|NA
TGTGCCAGCAGCGTAGCGGACAGGGGGGAAGGCTACACCTTC
CASSVADRGEGYTF
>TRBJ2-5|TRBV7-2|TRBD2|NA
TGTGCCAGCAGCCCCGTGGCGGGGGAGAGGGAGACCCAGTACTTC
CASSPVAGERETQYF
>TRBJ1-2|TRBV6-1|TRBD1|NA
TGTGCCAGCAGTGCGACTAGACAGGGGGCTGGAGGCTACACCTTC
CASSATRQGAGGYTF
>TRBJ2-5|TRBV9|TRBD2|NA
TGTGCCAGCAGCGTAGTAGGTAGCGGGGGGTTCGAGACCCAGTACTTC
CASSVVGSGGFETQYF
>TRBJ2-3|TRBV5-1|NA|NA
TGCGCCAGCAGCTTGGAAAAGGGGTCAGATACGCAGTATTTT
CASSLEKGSDTQYF
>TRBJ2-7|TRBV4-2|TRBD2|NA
TGTGCCAGCAGCCAAGATCGCGGGAGTCTATACGAGCAGTACTTC
CASSQDRGSLYEQYF
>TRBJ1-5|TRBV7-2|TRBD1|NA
TGTGCCAGCAGTTTTACGGGACAGGGATATCAGCCCCAGCATTTT
CASSFTGQGYQPQHF
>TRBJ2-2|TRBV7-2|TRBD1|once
TGTGCCAGCAAAGGCCCGGGACAGGGGAGCACCGGGGAGCTGTTTTTT
CASKGPGQGSTGELFF
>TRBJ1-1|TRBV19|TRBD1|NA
TGTGCCAGTAGTCCACAGGGGAGTACTGAAGCTTTCTTT
CASSPQGSTEAFF
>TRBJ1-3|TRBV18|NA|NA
TGTGCCAGCTCACCACCTAACGTACAGACTGGAAACACCATATATTTT
CASSPPNVQTGNTIYF
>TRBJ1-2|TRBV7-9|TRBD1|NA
TGTGCCAGCAGCTTAGCAGACAGGGGTTATGGCTACACCTTC
CASSLADRGYGYTF
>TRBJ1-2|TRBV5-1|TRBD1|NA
TGCGCCAGCAGCCAGGGGGTATCTCGTAATGGCTACACCTTC
CASSQGVSRNGYTF
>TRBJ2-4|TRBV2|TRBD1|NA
TGTGCCAGCAGGAGGGGGACAGCCAGGGCCAAAAACATTCAGTACTTC
CASRRGTARAKNIQYF
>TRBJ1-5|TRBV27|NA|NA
TGTGCCAGCAGTTTAGCAGGGTATAGCAATCAGCCCCAGCATTTT
CASSLAGYSNQPQHF
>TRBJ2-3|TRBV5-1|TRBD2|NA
TGCGCCAGCAGCAGACTAGCTAGCACAGATACGCAGTATTTT
CASSRLASTDTQYF
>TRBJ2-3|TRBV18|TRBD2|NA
TGTGCCAGCTCACCCCCGGGACTATCCACAGATACGCAGTATTTT
CASSPPGLSTDTQYF
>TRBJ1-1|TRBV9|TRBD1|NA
TGTGCCAGCAGCTTAACAGGGGCCTCCACTGAAGCTTTCTTT
CASSLTGASTEAFF
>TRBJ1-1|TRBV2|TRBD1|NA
TGTGCCTGTACATCCCAGGGGGCGCAGAGTACCGCTGAAGCTTTCTTT
CACTSQGAQSTAEAFF
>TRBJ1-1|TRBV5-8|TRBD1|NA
TGTGCCAGCAGCCAATGGACAGGGAACACTGAAGCTTTCTTT
CASSQWTGNTEAFF